Each of the 19 T cell receptor beta chains below was sequenced from the same sample in a study of Ad26.COV2.S vaccination and SARS-CoV-2 variants. As for treatment: some 20 received Ad26.COV2.S at low or high dose, single or two shots; 5 received placebo; per-sample allocation not given. The samples were gathered on day 63 after the first injection of vaccine or placebo. Measured with immunoSEQ multiplex PCR; TCRdb has only the in-frame clones, and not every one. The sample has hundreds of thousands of clones; roughly nine tenths are singletons. The material sequenced was peripheral blood, taken in a trial of Ad26.COV2.S vaccine versus placebo. The receptor source for this set is a person aged 18-65 years who received the Ad26.COV2.S COVID-19 vaccine or a placebo.

J is TRBJ2-3 and V is TRBV2, with TRBD1 as a possible D gene (6 bases). V was shortened by 2 bases and J by 4 bases, with 10 bases between the two germline ends. The CDR3 is made up of 14 amino acids. Germline CDR1 reads SNHLY; CDR2 reads FYNNEI. Written as DNA, the CDR3 is TGTGCCAGCAGTGAACCCGGACAGCCAGATACGCAGTATTTT. Translating gives CASSEPGQPDTQYF.

To note about this clone: Other nucleotide sequences in the sample specify the same CDR3. The CDR3 nucleotides read TGTGCCAGCAGCCGGGGGGAGACCCAGTACTTC. It codes for CASSRGETQYF. The gene calls are TRBV6-5 and TRBJ2-5, with D maybe TRBD2 (6 bases). This CDR3 is 11 amino acids long. Germline CDR1 and CDR2: MNHEY and SVGAGI. Trimming shortened V by 6 bases and J by 5 bases, and 7 bases separated the two germline ends.

The V call is TRBV6-5, the J call TRBJ2-2; D is perhaps TRBD1 (6 bases). Germline-derived CDR1 and CDR2 are MNHEY and SVGAGI. With 7 bases removed from V and 0 bases from J, the gap between germline ends came to 12 bases. The CDR3 is 15 amino acids. This CDR3 is CASTSGQTNTGELFF. The CDR3, as DNA: TGTGCCAGCACCTCTGGACAGACGAACACCGGGGAGCTGTTTTTT.

The V call is TRBV7-9, the J call TRBJ2-5; the D call may be TRBD1 or TRBD2 (5 bases each). The germline gives CDR1 SEHNR, CDR2 FQNEAQ (reference sequence). This CDR3 is built from 13 residues. V shed 5 bases and J shed 4 bases, with 11 bases lying between them. CDR3 in DNA: TGTGCCAGCAGCAGGGCGAGGGGAGAGACCCAGTACTTC. It specifies CASSRARGETQYF.

The chain joins TRBV2 to TRBJ1-5; D is unresolved. CDR3 length: 14 amino acids. Germline V CDR1 and CDR2: SNHLY, FYNNEI. Trimming left V 1 base short and J 3 bases short, with 7 bases between. Written as DNA, the CDR3 is TGTGCCAGCAGTGAAGGCAGATCCAATCAGCCCCAGCATTTT. Amino acids: CASSEGRSNQPQHF.

This clone was recorded only once. The J gene is TRBJ2-7, the V gene TRBV27; D perhaps matches TRBD2 (5 bases). Germline V lookup: CDR1 MNHEY, CDR2 SMNVEV (reference sequence). Trimming cost V 8 bases and J 4 bases, with 12 bases left between them. CDR3 size: 12 residues. The CDR3 loop reads CASLLRGYEQYF. The CDR3 DNA is TGTGCCAGCCTTCTTCGGGGATACGAGCAGTACTTC.

The gene calls are TRBV11-2 and TRBJ2-2, with D maybe TRBD1 (6 bases). Between the trimmed V and J ends, which lost 2 bases and 7 bases, there was a span of 8 bases. The length of the CDR3 is 13 residues. Germline CDR1 reads SGHAT; CDR2 reads FQNNGV. This CDR3 is CASSLQGRGELFF. CDR3 DNA sequence: TGTGCCAGCAGCTTACAGGGGCGCGGGGAGCTGTTTTTT.

The chain links TRBV3-1 (or the pseudogene TRBV3-2) to TRBJ2-2, with 16 bases fitting TRBD2. Germline V gene lookup returns CDR1 LGHDT and CDR2 YNNKEL (reference sequence). The CDR3 extends over 22 amino acids. V dropped 4 bases and J dropped 1; count of bases not matched to a gene: 15. The CDR3: CASSLQSPVGLAGGRNTGELFF. CDR3 nucleotide sequence: TGTGCCAGCAGCCTTCAATCCCCTGTGGGACTAGCGGGAGGGAGGAACACCGGGGAGCTGTTTTTT.

This sequence joins TRBV19 and TRBJ1-4, with TRBD1 matching over 7 bases. CDR1 is LNHDA, CDR2 SQIVND, per germline (reference sequence). CDR3 length equals 16 residues. J lost 5 bases, V lost 5 bases, and 11 bases had no gene match. The CDR3 spells CASSDIAEQGNEKLFF. The DNA of the CDR3 is TGTGCCAGTAGTGATATAGCGGAACAGGGGAATGAAAAACTGTTTTTT.

The rearrangement joins TRBV9 to TRBJ2-7; D is unclear. The CDR3 is 16 residues long. The germline V and J ends were trimmed by 0 bases and 4 bases, with 17 bases remaining between them. Germline CDR1 reads SGDLS; CDR2 reads YYNGEE. CDR3 loop: CASSVEVGSPAYEQYF. CDR3 coding DNA: TGTGCCAGCAGCGTAGAAGTAGGGTCCCCTGCTTACGAGCAGTACTTC.

The chain joins TRBV27 to TRBJ1-4, with D possibly being TRBD1 (5 bases). CDR3 size: 12 residues. V was pared by 3 bases and J by 11 bases, with 10 bases between. Germline V gene sequence: CDR1 MNHEY, CDR2 SMNVEV (reference sequence). This CDR3 reads CASSLLGEKLFF. The CDR3, as DNA: TGTGCCAGCAGTTTGCTGGGGGAGAAACTGTTTTTT.

The chain has TRBV19 and TRBJ1-5; 7 bases align to TRBD1. The germline V gene encodes CDR1 LNHDA and CDR2 SQIVND (reference sequence). This CDR3 contains 14 residues. The V segment lost 9 bases and the J segment 2 bases; nucleotides outside the gene matches: 7. The CDR3 loop reads CASAPDRGNQPQHF. CDR3 coding DNA: TGTGCCAGCGCCCCCGACAGGGGCAATCAGCCCCAGCATTTT.

The chain recombines TRBV3-1 (or the pseudogene TRBV3-2) with TRBJ2-7; no reliable D call. Per germline, CDR1 LGHDT and CDR2 YNNKEL (reference sequence). The CDR3 has 13 residues. Trimming stripped 3 bases from V and 2 bases from J, with 8 bases between. The CDR3 sequence is CASSQAATYEQYF. In nucleotides, the CDR3 is TGTGCCAGCAGCCAGGCCGCAACCTACGAGCAGTACTTC.

V usage is TRBV7-2 and J usage is TRBJ2-1, with 8 bases lining up with TRBD2. This CDR3 has 16 amino acids. V dropped 2 bases and J dropped 10; count of bases not matched to a gene: 13. Germline V CDR1 and CDR2: SGHTA, FQGNSA. The DNA of the CDR3 is TGTGCCAGCAGCTTATCGACGGTAGCGGGGCCGGGGGAGCAGTTCTTC. This encodes CASSLSTVAGPGEQFF.

V gene TRBV4-2 combines with J gene TRBJ2-1; D uncertain. Germline V gene data show CDR1 as LGHNA and CDR2 as YNFKEQ. The V end lost 0 bases, the J end lost 0 bases, and 15 bases lay between the germline ends. The CDR3 consists of 18 residues. The CDR3 DNA reads TGTGCCAGCAGCCAAGAAGGAAGGGAATGGCTCTCCTACAATGAGCAGTTCTTC. Its protein product is CASSQEGREWLSYNEQFF.

V is TRBV2 and J is TRBJ1-2, with TRBD1 as a possible D gene (5 bases). The CDR3 length is 13 residues. Trimming cost V 7 bases and J 4 bases, with 13 bases left between them. Looked up from germline, CDR1 is SNHLY and CDR2 is FYNNEI. The CDR3: CASTGEPSYGYTF. CDR3 DNA sequence: TGTGCCAGCACGGGGGAGCCTTCCTATGGCTACACCTTC.

This clone was counted many times. At the DNA level, this CDR3 is encoded by other sequences in the same sample as well. The J gene is TRBJ2-7, the V gene TRBV4-2; TRBD2 aligns across 14 bases. This CDR3 spans 15 amino acids. The V segment lost 3 bases and the J segment 2 bases; nucleotides outside the gene matches: 0. The germline V gene has CDR1 LGHNA and CDR2 YNFKEQ. This chain's CDR3 is CASSQGLAGAYEQYF. The CDR3 DNA sequence: TGTGCCAGCAGCCAGGGACTAGCGGGAGCCTACGAGCAGTACTTC.

A single count supports this clone. This chain joins TRBV30 and TRBJ2-3; D might be TRBD1 (5 bases). Trimming took off 1 base at V and 0 bases at J, with 5 bases between the two ends. CDR1 and CDR2 from the germline V gene are GTSNPN and SVGIG (reference sequence). The CDR3 sequence is 13 residues long. The CDR3 reads CAWSGGSTDTQYF. CDR3 DNA sequence: TGTGCCTGGAGTGGGGGCAGCACAGATACGCAGTATTTT. The variable domain in full, with the rest retrieved from reference TRBV30 and TRBJ2-3, is SQTIHQWPATLVQPVGSPLSLECTVEGTSNPNLYWYRQAAGRGLQLLFYSVGIGQISSEVPQNLSASRPQDRQFILSSKKLLLSDSGFYLCAWSGGSTDTQYFGPGTRLTVL.

CDR3 coding DNA: TGTGCCAGCAGTCCCAGGACTAGCGGGGGGGAAAACATTCAGTACTTC. This sequence encodes CASSPRTSGGENIQYF. The chain links TRBV27 to TRBJ2-4; 15 bases align to TRBD2. Germline V lookup: CDR1 MNHEY, CDR2 SMNVEV (reference sequence). CDR3 length equals 16 residues. Trimming removed 5 bases from V and 5 bases from J; junction bases left unmatched: 4.